This paragraph reports one T cell receptor (beta chain). This clone has at least ten counts. What this receptor recognizes is not known. Per-base qualities were not stored, and no clone one base away is much larger. The data were taken from a study of T cells after posttransplantation cyclophosphamide (dated by TCRdb to about 2016). In terms of the full investigation: Using TRB sequencing, the study followed how the T cell repertoire reconstituted after myeloablative bone marrow transplantation in which posttransplantation cyclophosphamide served as GVHD prophylaxis. TRB sequencing was performed on blood from all 35 or so PTCy patients with 1-year posttransplant specimens. Because TRA and TRB clonality correlated tightly in 9 samples, later TCR analyses were limited to TRB. Samples from 30 to 35 PTCy-treated patients, along with samples from roughly 15 of their related bone marrow donors, underwent antigen receptor sequencing. In 3 patients, up to about 3 additional blood samples taken between 2 and 5.2 years after transplant also underwent TRB sequencing, as did pretransplant blood from a handful of patients. Public TRB sequences were queried against a database of over 3,000 sequences associated with responses to pathogens, tumor antigens, self-antigens and alloantigens. Beyond this particular receptor, the publication reports: The TRB repertoires of T cells infiltrating skin or the GI tract showed only limited overlap with the TRB repertoires found in blood. Across approximately 45 patients, TRB clonality was highly associated with recipient CMV seropositivity and CMV reactivation, and PTCy diversity was similar to diversity in CNI/methotrexate controls. Donor-recipient similarity was low at 1-2 months but increased during the first year, and donor CD8+ memory clones often dominated later blood repertoires.

On the day of marrow donation, related bone marrow donors gave peripheral blood samples. Peripheral blood and bone marrow mononuclear cells were isolated by Ficoll-Hypaque density centrifugation and cryopreserved. Genomic DNA was the input for TRB sequencing, which was run either with the immunoSEQ assay at survey resolution or with the hsTCRB kit. In the original analysis: The immunoSEQ software was used for initial read processing, and the LymphoSeq R package was used for repertoire analyses. Clonality was calculated as 1 minus normalized Shannon entropy, and the Gini coefficient was also calculated for each TRB dataset. Phenotypes of unsorted samples were inferred by mapping TRB sequences from sorted subsets of the recipient or donor onto the same recipient's unsorted samples. Entries here come from immuneACCESS through TCRdb and include only in-frame sequences with V and J called. Some clones fail to appear in such tables; in the studies checked, an unresolved V gene covers under half of the shortfall, and the cause of the remainder is unknown. D and trimming come from the DNA, and the V and J calls and clone size come from that table. This sample includes 10,000 to 15,000 clones, and none of them was observed just once. The ten largest clones capture 7.3% of the sample.

Material: PBMCs. The origin of this receptor is a woman aged 40 to 50 in good health, CMV-negative, and a related stem cell transplant donor.

Here the CDR3 is given as CASSEGTGSSYEQYF. At the DNA level, the sequence is TGTGCCAGCAGTGAAGGAACAGGCTCTTCCTACGAGCAGTACTTC. The chain uses TRBV2 and TRBJ2-7; possibly the D gene is TRBD1, per 5 matching bases. The germline V gene encodes CDR1 SNHLY and CDR2 FYNNEI. V and J are truncated by 1 base and 1 base respectively, leaving an intervening sequence of 11 bases. The CDR3 has 15 amino acids, counting the end cysteine and phenylalanine. Only the CDR3 portion is preserved as DNA: 45 bases, with reading frame beginning at the first base.